These 25 T cell receptor beta chains came from one sample sequenced in a study of T cell responses to AZD1222 COVID-19 vaccine. The protocol was immunoSEQ multiplex PCR, while the TCRdb copy is restricted to in-frame clones and leaves out a portion. Here the sample spans fewer than 120,000 clones, around 90% being singletons. The source was peripheral blood, collected 28 days after the second AZD1222 dose. These receptors all come from an adult who received the AZD1222 COVID-19 vaccine.

This clone is a singleton in its sample. The rearrangement joins TRBV6-1 to TRBJ1-4; maybe TRBD1 (5 bases). The V gene lost 3 bases and the J gene lost 7 bases, with 15 bases spanning the gap. The length of the CDR3 is 15 residues. Germline CDR1 reads MNHNS; CDR2 reads SASEGT. The CDR3 nucleotides are TGTGCCAGCAGTGACCAGCCCGGGACGGTTGAAAAACTGTTTTTT. Translating it yields CASSDQPGTVEKLFF.

V usage is TRBV6-1 and J usage is TRBJ1-2; D may be TRBD1 (5 bases). Germline CDR1 reads MNHNS; CDR2 reads SASEGT. Trimming took 2 bases from V and 7 from J, leaving 14 bases between them. This CDR3 spans 14 amino acids. For the CDR3, the DNA is TGTGCCAGCAGTGAACGTAGGCAGGGTGCTGGCTACACCTTC. Residues: CASSERRQGAGYTF.

V gene TRBV2 combines with J gene TRBJ2-3; tentative D call: TRBD2 (6 bases). Looked up from germline, CDR1 is SNHLY and CDR2 is FYNNEI. CDR3 length: 13 amino acids. Trimming removed 7 bases from V and 2 bases from J, with 10 bases in between. The CDR3 coding sequence is TGTGCCAGCATTGCGGGGAACACAGATACGCAGTATTTT. Translated, it gives CASIAGNTDTQYF. Full variable domain (outside the CDR3, taken from reference TRBV2 and TRBJ2-3): EPEVTQTPSHQVTQMGQEVILRCVPISNHLYFYWYRQILGQKVEFLVSFYNNEISEKSEIFDDQFSVERPDGSNFTLKIRSTKLEDSAMYFCASIAGNTDTQYFGPGTRLTVL.

The V call is TRBV6-5, the J call TRBJ1-6; 7 nucleotides align to TRBD1. The trim removed 6 bases at V and 9 bases at J, leaving 11 bases unmatched. Germline V CDR1 and CDR2: MNHEY, SVGAGI. The CDR3 totals 15 residues. Written as DNA, the CDR3 is TGTGCCAGCAGGGGGGGGCAGGGGGAAATTTCACCCCTCCACTTT. Its translation: CASRGGQGEISPLHF.

V is TRBV18 and J is TRBJ1-1, with no clear D. The CDR3 spans 13 residues. Germline loops: CDR1 KGHSH, CDR2 LQKENI. Trimming stripped 6 bases from V and 1 base from J, with 9 bases between. CDR3 residues: CASSLSGNTEAFF. In nucleotides, the CDR3 is TGTGCCAGCTCCCTGAGCGGGAACACTGAAGCTTTCTTT. The complete variable domain, with remaining parts taken from reference TRBV18 and TRBJ1-1, reads NAGVMQNPRHLVRRRGQEARLRCSPMKGHSHVYWYRQLPEEGLKFMVYLQKENIIDESGMPKERFSAEFPKEGPSILRIQQVVRGDSAAYFCASSLSGNTEAFFGQGTRLTVV.

V and J are TRBV5-4 and TRBJ1-6; TRBD1 agrees at 8 bases. This CDR3 comprises 15 residues. V trimming: 4 bases; J trimming: 4 bases; junction bases outside the gene matches: 4. Looked up from germline, CDR1 is SGHNT and CDR2 is YYREEE (reference sequence). CDR3 amino acids: CASSRGQGYNSPLHF. CDR3 bases: TGTGCCAGCAGCCGTGGACAGGGATATAATTCACCCCTCCACTTT.

The chain combines TRBV27 with TRBJ2-1; either TRBD1 or TRBD2 may fit D (6 bases each). V was pared by 8 bases and J by 5 bases, with 13 bases between. Germline CDR1 reads MNHEY; CDR2 reads SMNVEV (reference sequence). The CDR3 covers 13 residues. In nucleotides, the CDR3 is TGTGCCAGCCTACAGAGGGGGGACAATGAGCAGTTCTTC. Amino acids: CASLQRGDNEQFF.

The chain is built from TRBV12-3 or TRBV12-4 and TRBJ2-7; D uncertain. The end of the DNA is better explained by TRBJ2-1, so the J call may be wrong. CDR3 length equals 13 residues. This CDR3 is CASSLNRWNEQFF. The CDR3 DNA reads as TGTGCCAGCAGTTTAAACCGATGGAATGAGCAGTTCTTC.

The rearrangement links TRBV18 to TRBJ1-2, with 8 bases identical to TRBD1. CDR1 is KGHSH, CDR2 LQKENI, per germline. V was pared by 6 bases and J by 8 bases, with 8 bases of the junction left unmatched. There are 13 residues in the CDR3. The CDR3 DNA follows: TGTGCCAGCTCCCCCGGGACAGGCGGAGGCTACACCTTC. Residues: CASSPGTGGGYTF.

This chain uses TRBV19 with TRBJ1-5; D is perhaps TRBD1 (5 bases). V lost 0 bases to trimming and J lost 3 bases, with 12 bases between them. This CDR3 is built from 16 residues. CDR1 is LNHDA and CDR2 is SQIVND in the germline V gene (reference sequence). In nucleotides, the CDR3 is TGTGCCAGTAGTATAGATCGTAGAGGGGCCAATCAGCCCCAGCATTTT. Encoded protein: CASSIDRRGANQPQHF.

Only one count was recorded for this clone. The J gene is TRBJ2-5, the V gene TRBV12-3 or TRBV12-4; no firm D call. V was clipped by 3 bases and J by 5 bases, with 7 bases between them. The CDR3 is made up of 12 amino acids. Here the CDR3 reads CASSFFSETQYF. The DNA for the CDR3 is TGTGCCAGCAGTTTTTTTTCTGAGACCCAGTACTTC.

The rearrangement links TRBV4-1 to TRBJ2-2, with D tentatively TRBD2 (6 bases). The germline V and J ends were trimmed by 11 bases and 5 bases, with 15 bases remaining between them. CDR1 is MGHRA, CDR2 YSYEKL, per germline. The CDR3 covers 13 residues. DNA of the CDR3: TGCGCCCTGTGCGGGGAGAGGACCGGGGAGCTGTTTTTT. Residues: CALCGERTGELFF.

V and J are TRBV18 and TRBJ2-7; 10 bases match TRBD2. V was pared by 3 bases and J by 4 bases, with 3 bases of the junction left unmatched. Germline V gives CDR1 KGHSH, CDR2 LQKENI. This CDR3 is built from 14 residues. The CDR3 DNA reads as TGTGCCAGCTCACCTCTAGCGGGAGCGTACGAGCAGTACTTC. It codes for CASSPLAGAYEQYF.

A remark on this clone: Other DNA sequences in the same sample also yield this CDR3. This sequence joins TRBV9 and TRBJ2-5; D is unresolved. CDR3 length: 13 residues. CDR1 is SGDLS and CDR2 is YYNGEE in the germline V gene. Trimming left V 0 bases short and J 2 bases short, with 5 bases between. The CDR3 sequence: CASSVGGQETQYF. The CDR3 bases are TGTGCCAGCAGCGTAGGGGGTCAAGAGACCCAGTACTTC.

This chain links TRBV19 with TRBJ2-3; 8 positions match TRBD1. CDR3 size: 15 residues. V lost 5 bases and J lost 4; bases outside the gene matches: 8. Per the germline V gene, CDR1 is LNHDA and CDR2 is SQIVND (reference sequence). The CDR3 region is CASSVGQAFSDTQYF. The CDR3 nucleotides are TGTGCCAGTAGTGTGGGACAGGCTTTCTCAGATACGCAGTATTTT.

The V gene is TRBV6-6, the J gene TRBJ2-7; tentatively, D is TRBD2 (6 bases). CDR1 is MNHNY and CDR2 is SVGAGI in the germline V gene (reference sequence). There are 14 residues in the CDR3. Trimming left V 8 bases short and J 5 bases short, with 19 bases between. The CDR3 nucleotides are TGTGCCAGCTCGGGCCAGGGACTTATCGACGAGCAGTACTTC. Its translation: CASSGQGLIDEQYF.

The chain is built from TRBV6-1 and TRBJ2-7, with D possibly TRBD1 on 5 matching bases. Trimming took 2 bases from V and 0 from J, leaving 8 bases between them. The CDR3 runs 14 residues. Germline V gene lookup returns CDR1 MNHNS and CDR2 SASEGT. The CDR3 protein is CASSESTVSYEQYF. CDR3 coding DNA: TGTGCCAGCAGTGAATCGACAGTCTCCTACGAGCAGTACTTC.

The chain links TRBV3-1 (or the pseudogene TRBV3-2) to TRBJ1-5; a weak D match, TRBD1 (6 bases). The CDR3 covers 14 residues. Per germline, CDR1 LGHDT and CDR2 YNNKEL (reference sequence). Trimming took 5 bases from V and 5 from J, leaving 13 bases between them. CDR3 DNA: TGTGCCAGCAGCTCCAGGGGATGGGATCAGCCCCAGCATTTT. It encodes CASSSRGWDQPQHF.

V is TRBV7-2 and J is TRBJ2-1; D is undetermined. V lost 7 bases and J lost 6, with 16 bases in between. The CDR3 is made up of 14 amino acids. CDR1 is SGHTA and CDR2 is FQGNSA in the germline V gene. CDR3 sequence (DNA): TGTGCCAGCACCCCACGCGGAGTTATCAATGAGCAGTTCTTC. Its translation is CASTPRGVINEQFF.

This clone appeared a few times. The rearrangement uses TRBV29-1 and TRBJ1-1, with D maybe TRBD1 (6 bases). V was trimmed by 5 bases and J by 0 bases, leaving 13 bases between them. Germline CDR1 is SQVTM and CDR2 is ANQGSEA. The CDR3 runs 14 residues. Here the CDR3 DNA reads TGCAGCGTTACAAGGACAGCCATGAACACTGAAGCTTTCTTT. Protein sequence: CSVTRTAMNTEAFF.

This chain links TRBV11-3 with TRBJ2-1, with no clear D. The V and J ends lost 5 bases and 5 bases respectively, with 10 bases between them. The CDR3 covers 13 residues. In germline, CDR1 is SGHNT, CDR2 YENEEA. The CDR3 nucleotides read TGTGCCAGCAGCACCCTTCGGAACAATGAGCAGTTCTTC. Protein product: CASSTLRNNEQFF.

The gene calls are TRBV3-1 (or the pseudogene TRBV3-2) and TRBJ1-2; tentatively, D is TRBD1 (5 bases). Germline V gene sequence: CDR1 LGHDT, CDR2 YNNKEL (reference sequence). The CDR3 loop spans 12 amino acids. V was cut by 2 bases and J by 6 bases, with 7 bases left in between. The CDR3 DNA is TGTGCCAGCAGCCAACCGACAGATGGCTACACCTTC. It specifies CASSQPTDGYTF.

The rearrangement uses TRBV11-2 and TRBJ2-1; D is undetermined. This CDR3 comprises 13 residues. CDR1 is SGHAT, CDR2 FQNNGV, per germline. The V and J ends lost 5 bases and 5 bases respectively, with 10 bases between them. CDR3 amino acids: CASSTITNNEQFF. The CDR3 region has the DNA TGTGCCAGCAGCACCATCACGAACAATGAGCAGTTCTTC.

The chain uses TRBV10-3 and TRBJ2-1; 11 bases map to TRBD2. The CDR3 length is 15 residues. Germline trimming cut 4 bases from V and 7 bases from J; bases unmatched to any gene: 6. The germline gives CDR1 ENHRY, CDR2 SYGVKD. CDR3 in amino acids: CAISGSSGRENEQFF. The CDR3 coding sequence is TGTGCCATCAGTGGGAGTAGCGGGAGGGAGAATGAGCAGTTCTTC.

CDR3 region: CASSLGLSGATYEQYF. In DNA form, the CDR3 reads TGTGCCAGCAGCTTAGGCCTTAGCGGTGCGACCTACGAGCAGTACTTC. The chain couples TRBV13 to TRBJ2-7, with D possibly being TRBD2 (6 bases). Germline CDR1 is PRHDT and CDR2 is FYEKMQ (reference sequence). The CDR3 has 16 residues. Deletions cut 0 bases from V and 2 bases from J, with 14 bases between.